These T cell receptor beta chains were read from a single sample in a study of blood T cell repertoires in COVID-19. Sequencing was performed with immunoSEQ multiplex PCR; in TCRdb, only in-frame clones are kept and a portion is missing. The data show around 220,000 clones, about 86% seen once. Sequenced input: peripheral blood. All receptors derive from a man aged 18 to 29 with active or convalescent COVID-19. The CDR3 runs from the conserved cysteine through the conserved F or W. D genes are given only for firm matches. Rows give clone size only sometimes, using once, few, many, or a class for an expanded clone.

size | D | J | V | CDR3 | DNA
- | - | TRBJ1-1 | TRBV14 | CASRQEPGAFLNTEAFF | TGTGCCAGCAGGCAAGAGCCAGGGGCATTCCTGAACACTGAAGCTTTCTTT
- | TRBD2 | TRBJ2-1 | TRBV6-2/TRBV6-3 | CASSSGRERYNEQFF | TGTGCCAGCAGTTCCGGGCGGGAGCGCTACAATGAGCAGTTCTTC
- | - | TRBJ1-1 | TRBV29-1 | CSARMLGQNTEAFF | TGCAGCGCCCGGATGTTAGGACAGAACACTGAAGCTTTCTTT
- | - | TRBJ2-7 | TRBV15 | CATSTGSYEQYF | TGTGCCACCAGCACAGGCAGCTACGAGCAGTACTTC
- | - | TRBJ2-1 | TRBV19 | CASSIVTGNNEQFF | TGTGCCAGTAGTATAGTCACAGGGAATAATGAGCAGTTCTTC
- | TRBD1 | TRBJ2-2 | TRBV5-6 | CASSLPGQGNTGELFF | TGTGCCAGCAGCTTACCGGGACAGGGCAACACCGGGGAGCTGTTTTTT
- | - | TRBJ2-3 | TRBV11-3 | CASSLGTSITDTQYF | TGTGCCAGCAGCTTGGGTACTAGCATAACAGATACGCAGTATTTT
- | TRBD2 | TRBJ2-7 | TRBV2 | CASAERRASGNYEQYF | TGTGCCAGCGCAGAGAGGCGGGCTAGCGGGAACTACGAGCAGTACTTC
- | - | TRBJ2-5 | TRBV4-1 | CASSPEAVSWTQYF | TGCGCCAGCAGCCCGGAGGCTGTCTCATGGACCCAGTACTTC
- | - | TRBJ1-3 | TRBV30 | CAWSAGRGGGNTIYF | TGTGCCTGGAGTGCCGGGAGGGGCGGTGGAAACACCATATATTTT
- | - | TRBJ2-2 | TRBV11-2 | CASSLVVVDTGELFF | TGTGCCAGCAGCTTAGTTGTAGTAGACACCGGGGAGCTGTTTTTT
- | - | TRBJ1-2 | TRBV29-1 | CSVEDRPGNYGYTF | TGCAGCGTTGAAGATCGGCCAGGCAACTATGGCTACACCTTC
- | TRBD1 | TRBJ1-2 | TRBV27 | CASSRGQGFGGYTF | TGTGCCAGCAGTCGAGGACAGGGTTTTGGAGGCTACACCTTC
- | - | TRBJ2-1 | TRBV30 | CAWSGEHNEQFF | TGTGCCTGGAGTGGAGAGCACAATGAGCAGTTCTTC
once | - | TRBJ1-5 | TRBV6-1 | CASSENQVNQPQHF | TGTGCCAGCAGTGAAAACCAGGTCAATCAGCCCCAGCATTTT
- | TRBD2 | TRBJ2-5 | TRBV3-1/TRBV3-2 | CASSQVVPAGGETQYF | TGTGCCAGCAGCCAAGTTGTTCCAGCGGGAGGCGAGACCCAGTACTTC
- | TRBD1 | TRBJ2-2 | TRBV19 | CASSNTGVGGELFF | TGTGCCAGTAGTAACACAGGGGTGGGCGGGGAGCTGTTTTTT
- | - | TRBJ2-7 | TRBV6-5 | CASSLGGISYEQYF | TGTGCCAGCAGTTTAGGCGGGATCTCGTACGAGCAGTACTTC
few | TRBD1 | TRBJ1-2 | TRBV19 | CASSIDLQGAMGYGYTF | TGTGCCAGTAGTATAGATCTCCAGGGGGCGATGGGCTATGGCTACACCTTC
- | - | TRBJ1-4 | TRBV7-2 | CASSLAGAATNEKLFF | TGTGCCAGCAGCTTAGCAGGGGCCGCAACTAATGAAAAACTGTTTTTT
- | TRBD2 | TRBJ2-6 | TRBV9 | CASSLGVRGGLSGANVLTF | TGTGCCAGCAGCCTGGGGGTGCGGGGGGGCCTGTCTGGGGCCAACGTCCTGACTTTC
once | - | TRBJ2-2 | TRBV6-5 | CASSYSLVGELFF | TGTGCCAGCAGTTACTCTCTAGTCGGGGAGCTGTTTTTT
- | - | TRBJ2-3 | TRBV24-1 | CATSDPQGSSTDTQYF | TGTGCCACCAGTGACCCACAGGGATCGAGCACAGATACGCAGTATTTT
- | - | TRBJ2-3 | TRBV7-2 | CASSLVGGAGTDTQYF | TGTGCCAGCAGCTTAGTTGGGGGCGCGGGCACAGATACGCAGTATTTT
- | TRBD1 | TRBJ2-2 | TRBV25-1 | CASSDRATNTGELFF | TGTGCCAGCAGCGACAGGGCTACGAACACCGGGGAGCTGTTTTTT
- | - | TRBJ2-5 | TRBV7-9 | CASSSYSGQETQYF | TGTGCCAGCAGCTCGTACAGCGGCCAAGAGACCCAGTACTTC
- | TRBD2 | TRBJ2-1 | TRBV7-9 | CASSLGRGLAAPYNEQFF | TGTGCCAGCAGCTTAGGCAGGGGACTAGCGGCACCTTACAATGAGCAGTTCTTC
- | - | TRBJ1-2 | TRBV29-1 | CSVGDFAPPNYGYTF | TGCAGCGTTGGGGACTTCGCGCCCCCTAACTATGGCTACACCTTC
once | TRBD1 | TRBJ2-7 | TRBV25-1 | CASSAARDRGLYEQYF | TGTGCCAGCAGTGCGGCTAGAGACAGGGGGTTATACGAGCAGTACTTC
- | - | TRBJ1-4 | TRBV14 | CASSEFGSGNEKLFF | TGTGCCAGCAGCGAATTTGGGTCAGGGAATGAAAAACTGTTTTTT
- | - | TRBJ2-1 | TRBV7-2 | CASSLSTSHTYNEQFF | TGTGCCAGCAGCTTAAGCACTAGCCATACCTACAATGAGCAGTTCTTC
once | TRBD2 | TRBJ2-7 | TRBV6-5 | CASRLAGASYEQYF | TGTGCCAGCAGATTAGCGGGAGCCTCCTACGAGCAGTACTTC
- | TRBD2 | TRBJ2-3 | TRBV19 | CASSIAGGRDTQYF | TGTGCCAGTAGTATTGCGGGAGGTCGAGATACGCAGTATTTT
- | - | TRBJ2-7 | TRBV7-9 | CASSLGGADEQYF | TGTGCCAGCAGCTTGGGGGGAGCGGACGAGCAGTACTTC
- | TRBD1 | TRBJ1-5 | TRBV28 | CASRTGTGGSQPQHF | TGTGCCAGCAGAACCGGGACAGGGGGCTCACAGCCCCAGCATTTT
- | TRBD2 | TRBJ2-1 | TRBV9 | CASSPPVQREGLGQFF | TGTGCCAGCAGTCCCCCGGTCCAGCGGGAGGGCTTAGGGCAGTTCTTC
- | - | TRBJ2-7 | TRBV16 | CASSPTGGLNEQYF | TGTGCCAGCAGCCCTACCGGGGGGCTCAACGAGCAGTACTTC
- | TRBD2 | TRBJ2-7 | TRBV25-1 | CASSSSGLAKSEQYF | TGTGCCAGCTCGTCCTCTGGACTAGCGAAGAGCGAGCAGTACTTC
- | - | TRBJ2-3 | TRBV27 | CASARQVTDTQYF | TGTGCCAGCGCGAGACAGGTGACAGATACGCAGTATTTT
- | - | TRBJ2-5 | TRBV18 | CASSPSNQETQYF | TGTGCCAGCTCTCCTAGCAACCAAGAGACCCAGTACTTC
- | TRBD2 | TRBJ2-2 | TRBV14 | CASSQRAGAAGELFF | TGTGCCAGCAGCCAACGAGCGGGAGCGGCCGGGGAGCTGTTTTTT
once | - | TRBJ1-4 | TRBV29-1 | CSVAGGRGEKLFF | TGCAGCGTTGCCGGGGGGCGTGGTGAAAAACTGTTTTTT
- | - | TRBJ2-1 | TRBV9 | CASSSGGTSFDEQFF | TGTGCCAGCAGCTCAGGGGGGACCTCTTTCGATGAGCAGTTCTTC
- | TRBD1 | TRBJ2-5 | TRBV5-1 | CASSRDSQETQYF | TGCGCCAGCAGCCGGGACAGCCAAGAGACCCAGTACTTC
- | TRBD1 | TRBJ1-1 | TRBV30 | CAWTRGQGMNTEAFF | TGTGCCTGGACCCGAGGACAGGGGATGAACACTGAAGCTTTCTTT
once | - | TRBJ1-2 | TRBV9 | CASSLGSFGNYGYTF | TGTGCCAGCAGCCTAGGGAGTTTCGGGAACTATGGCTACACCTTC